This TCR beta chain was identified during a study of response to subunit inactivated influenza vaccine. Study-level results: Authors suggested that a seasonal influenza vaccination recruits few new T cells each time.

MiXCR was run by TCRdb on the RT-PCR reads, yielding one entry per CDR3 protein. The sample records 600,000 to 850,000 distinct CDR3 sequences, 14% being singletons. In its sample, this clonotype was seen a few times. Its antigen remains unidentified. CDR3 size: 17 residues. V lost 3 bases and J 0 bases, leaving 15 bases between the germline ends. Germline values: CDR1 SGHDT, CDR2 YYEEEE. The TCR originated in a man in his fifties who received an inactivated influenza vaccine. The specimen comprised PBMCs from blood, sampled less than 15 days before vaccination. The J gene is TRBJ2-2, the V gene TRBV5-6; no firm D call. The CDR3 here is CASSSFPTVTNTGELFF. In DNA, the CDR3 is TGTGCCAGCAGCTCGTTCCCGACTGTGACGAACACCGGGGAGCTGTTTTTT.